Below, 26 T cell receptor beta chains from the same sample are listed, as sequenced in a study of Ad26.COV2.S vaccination and SARS-CoV-2 variants. Treatment denoted: around 19 received Ad26.COV2.S at low or high dose, single or two shots; roughly five received placebo; per-sample allocation not given. Collection of samples fell on day 63 after the first vaccine or placebo injection. Clones were sequenced by immunoSEQ multiplex PCR, and TCRdb holds only the in-frame ones, with some missing. The table has approximately 450,000 clones, 75% to 95% seen once. The input for sequencing was peripheral blood, taken in a trial of Ad26.COV2.S vaccine versus placebo. Receptor source: a person between 18 and 60 years old who received the Ad26.COV2.S COVID-19 vaccine or a placebo.

This sequence joins TRBV7-9 and TRBJ2-5; tentative D call: TRBD2 (6 bases). V shed 5 bases and J shed 6 bases, with 16 bases lying between them. Germline CDR1 is SEHNR and CDR2 is FQNEAQ (reference sequence). CDR3 length equals 14 residues. The CDR3 DNA reads TGTGCCAGCAGCACCTACACCGGGGGAAAGACCCAGTACTTC. This translates into CASSTYTGGKTQYF.

This chain links TRBV2 with TRBJ1-3; 7 bases map to TRBD1. V gave up 7 bases and J gave up 0 bases; unmatched junction bases: 6. CDR1 and CDR2 from the germline V gene are SNHLY and FYNNEI. This CDR3 comprises 15 residues. CDR3 bases: TGTGCCAGCACGCAACAGGGGCGCTCTGGAAACACCATATATTTT. It translates to CASTQQGRSGNTIYF. The variable domain in full, with the rest retrieved from reference TRBV2 and TRBJ1-3, is EPEVTQTPSHQVTQMGQEVILRCVPISNHLYFYWYRQILGQKVEFLVSFYNNEISEKSEIFDDQFSVERPDGSNFTLKIRSTKLEDSAMYFCASTQQGRSGNTIYFGEGSWLTVV.

The chain uses TRBV5-6 and TRBJ2-1, with 8 bases identical to TRBD2. CDR1 SGHDT and CDR2 YYEEEE come from the germline V gene. Trimming removed 9 bases from V and 5 bases from J; junction bases left unmatched: 7. The CDR3 sequence is 13 residues long. The CDR3, as DNA: TGTGCCACCCGACTAGCGTTGAACAATGAGCAGTTCTTC. Translated: CATRLALNNEQFF.

This chain connects TRBV18 to TRBJ2-1; 10 bases align to TRBD2. From germline, CDR1 is KGHSH and CDR2 LQKENI. V was clipped by 5 bases and J by 3 bases; unmatched bases: 13. CDR3 length equals 18 residues. The CDR3 is CASSLLAGPGFDYNEQFF. The CDR3 nucleotides read TGTGCCAGCTCATTACTAGCGGGACCCGGATTTGACTACAATGAGCAGTTCTTC.

The rearrangement uses TRBV13 and TRBJ2-2, with D unresolved. The CDR3 is 18 residues long. CDR1 is PRHDT, CDR2 FYEKMQ, per germline (reference sequence). V was shortened by 5 bases and J by 0 bases, with 19 bases between the two germline ends. This chain's CDR3 is CASSPHLGRFANTGELFF. The CDR3 DNA is TGTGCCAGCAGCCCCCACCTTGGCAGGTTCGCGAACACCGGGGAGCTGTTTTTT.

This chain uses TRBV30 with TRBJ1-1; D gene uncertain. Trimming cost V 8 bases and J 0 bases, with 7 bases left between them. The germline gives CDR1 GTSNPN, CDR2 SVGIG (reference sequence). The CDR3 spans 11 residues. The CDR3 DNA is TGTGCCGGCAGTATGAACACTGAAGCTTTCTTT. This sequence encodes CAGSMNTEAFF.

The chain has TRBV18 and TRBJ2-7; 10 positions match TRBD2. There are 16 residues in the CDR3. V shed 3 bases and J 2 bases; nucleotides not matched to a gene: 7. CDR1 is KGHSH, CDR2 LQKENI, per germline. This chain's CDR3 is CASSPGAGGRTYEQYF. CDR3 coding DNA: TGTGCCAGCTCACCCGGAGCGGGAGGGCGAACCTACGAGCAGTACTTC.

V is TRBV5-1 and J is TRBJ2-5; D is perhaps TRBD1 (6 bases). In germline, CDR1 is SGHRS, CDR2 YFSETQ. There are 14 residues in the CDR3. V lost 1 base, J lost 3 bases, and 10 bases lay in between. This CDR3 is CASSLLGGKETQYF. For the CDR3, the DNA is TGCGCCAGCAGCTTGTTAGGGGGAAAAGAGACCCAGTACTTC.

V and J are TRBV6-2 or TRBV6-3 and TRBJ2-5, with TRBD2 matching over 11 bases. Germline values: CDR1 MNHEY, CDR2 SVGEGT. The V and J ends lost 6 bases and 4 bases, in that order; junction bases with no gene match: 10. This CDR3 region has 16 residues. The CDR3 DNA follows: TGTGCCAGCAGCCCAACTAGCGGGAGTCTACTAGAGACCCAGTACTTC. This translates into CASSPTSGSLLETQYF.

The sample holds one count of this clone. The rearrangement uses TRBV30 and TRBJ1-3; D remains unclear. The length of the CDR3 is 15 residues. The ends were cut back, 4 bases at V and 2 bases at J, with 15 bases in the middle. Germline assignment: CDR1 GTSNPN and CDR2 SVGIG (reference sequence). The CDR3 region is CAWTRRGSPGNTIYF. The DNA of the CDR3 is TGTGCCTGGACCCGAAGAGGCTCTCCTGGAAACACCATATATTTT.

The chain combines TRBV28 with TRBJ1-6; D gene ambiguous. The CDR3 loop spans 12 amino acids. V lost 6 bases, J lost 7 bases, and 7 bases lay in between. Germline CDR1 reads MDHEN; CDR2 reads SYDVKM. CDR3 coding DNA: TGTGCCAGCAGGCCCCCGAATTCACCCCTCCACTTT. Its translation: CASRPPNSPLHF.

This chain links TRBV7-2 with TRBJ2-7, with 16 bases matching TRBD2. Germline-derived CDR1 and CDR2 are SGHTA and FQGNSA. The CDR3 has 17 amino acids. V shed 1 base and J 2 bases; nucleotides not matched to a gene: 2. CDR3 residues: CASSLVGLAGGAYEQYF. In nucleotides, the CDR3 is TGTGCCAGCAGCTTAGTGGGACTAGCGGGAGGGGCCTACGAGCAGTACTTC.

The V gene is TRBV7-8, the J gene TRBJ2-3, with TRBD2 matching over 9 bases. Trimming removed 1 base from V and 2 bases from J; junction bases left unmatched: 4. The V gene's germline CDR1 is SGHVS and CDR2 FQNEAQ. The CDR3 runs to 16 residues. This CDR3 is CASSLVSGSLTDTQYF. CDR3 in DNA: TGTGCCAGCAGCTTAGTTAGCGGGAGTCTCACAGATACGCAGTATTTT.

This rearrangement joins TRBV7-2 to TRBJ1-1; TRBD1 might be the D (6 bases). Trimming cost V 2 bases and J 6 bases, with 13 bases left between them. The CDR3 is made up of 14 amino acids. Germline V gene lookup returns CDR1 SGHTA and CDR2 FQGNSA. CDR3 DNA: TGTGCCAGCAGCTTAAAACAGGGTACCGCTGAAGCTTTCTTT. Residues: CASSLKQGTAEAFF.

The rearrangement links TRBV11-3 to TRBJ2-1, with D hard to call. The germline V gene has CDR1 SGHNT and CDR2 YENEEA. This CDR3 is built from 13 residues. V was shortened by 1 base and J by 6 bases, with 7 bases between the two germline ends. The CDR3 DNA reads TGTGCCAGCAGCTTAGCCCCCCTCAATGAGCAGTTCTTC. It codes for CASSLAPLNEQFF.

In DNA form, the CDR3 reads TGTGCCAGCAGTTTTACAGGAGGAAACTATGGCTACACCTTC. Its protein product is CASSFTGGNYGYTF. The chain combines TRBV27 with TRBJ1-2; a possible D gene is TRBD1 (5 bases). The CDR3 has 14 residues. Trimming pared 3 bases from V and 2 bases from J, leaving 10 bases between. Per germline, CDR1 MNHEY and CDR2 SMNVEV (reference sequence).

CDR3 in amino acids: CASSLRTSGGEQFF. CDR3 in DNA: TGTGCCAGCAGCCTCCGGACTAGCGGGGGGGAGCAGTTCTTC. The chain uses TRBV7-2 and TRBJ2-1, with TRBD2 identical over 14 bases. V lost 5 bases and J lost 10; bases outside the gene matches: 4. CDR1 and CDR2 from the germline V gene are SGHTA and FQGNSA. The CDR3 covers 14 residues.

This clone was detected a few times. The chain has TRBV5-4 and TRBJ2-7; D possibly corresponds to TRBD1 (6 bases). The CDR3 covers 13 residues. The V and J ends lost 4 bases and 5 bases respectively, with 13 bases between them. Germline-derived CDR1 and CDR2 are SGHNT and YYREEE (reference sequence). The CDR3 protein is CASSIDRWDEQYF. The CDR3 DNA reads TGTGCCAGCAGCATCGACAGGTGGGACGAGCAGTACTTC.

CDR3 coding DNA: TGTGCCAGCAGCGTACATAGGACGGCGAACACCGGGGAGCTGTTTTTT. It translates to CASSVHRTANTGELFF. The chain couples TRBV9 to TRBJ2-2; no firm D call. V was pared by 1 base and J by 0 bases, with 10 bases between. Looked up from germline, CDR1 is SGDLS and CDR2 is YYNGEE. There are 16 residues in the CDR3.

The chain links TRBV6-1 to TRBJ1-2; D is perhaps TRBD1 (6 bases). CDR1 is MNHNS and CDR2 is SASEGT in the germline V gene. Trimming cost V 2 bases and J 6 bases, with 13 bases left between them. The CDR3 has 14 amino acids. The CDR3 sequence is CASSETQGIHGYTF. The CDR3 DNA is TGTGCCAGCAGTGAAACCCAGGGGATACATGGCTACACCTTC.

The rearrangement uses TRBV28 and TRBJ2-7; maybe TRBD2 (5 bases). V dropped 0 bases and J dropped 3 bases, with 12 bases sitting between them. The CDR3 is 15 residues long. In germline, CDR1 is MDHEN, CDR2 SYDVKM. CDR3: CASSLWGAVDYEQYF. CDR3 bases: TGTGCCAGCAGTTTATGGGGAGCGGTAGACTACGAGCAGTACTTC.

V and J are TRBV19 and TRBJ1-4; no reliable D call. The CDR3 is 13 residues long. In germline, CDR1 is LNHDA, CDR2 SQIVND (reference sequence). V shed 9 bases and J shed 4 bases, with 12 bases lying between them. CDR3 sequence (DNA): TGTGCCAGCCAAGGGAGTTTTAATGAAAAACTGTTTTTT. It encodes CASQGSFNEKLFF.

This chain connects TRBV6-5 to TRBJ1-1, with TRBD1 as a possible D gene (6 bases). Trimming removed 5 bases at V and 10 bases at J, with 17 bases between. The CDR3 runs to 13 residues. The germline V gene encodes CDR1 MNHEY and CDR2 SVGAGI. CDR3 sequence (DNA): TGTGCCAGCAGTACTGCCTCAGGGGCTAGAGCTTTCTTT. Protein sequence: CASSTASGARAFF.

The chain links TRBV3-1 (or the pseudogene TRBV3-2) to TRBJ2-7, with 8 bases fitting TRBD2. Unmatched junction bases numbered 10, after V lost 1 base and J lost 8 bases. CDR1 is LGHDT, CDR2 YNNKEL, per germline (reference sequence). The CDR3 has 15 amino acids. CDR3 sequence reads: CASSQVFSGTSQQYF. DNA of the CDR3: TGTGCCAGCAGCCAAGTCTTTAGCGGGACGTCACAGCAGTACTTC.

V usage is TRBV18 and J usage is TRBJ1-1, with D unresolved. V was pared by 2 bases and J by 1 base, with 8 bases between. Looked up from germline, CDR1 is KGHSH and CDR2 is LQKENI. This CDR3 region has 14 residues. In DNA form, the CDR3 reads TGTGCCAGCTCACCAGGGAGGACGAACACTGAAGCTTTCTTT. This encodes CASSPGRTNTEAFF.

The chain links TRBV4-1 to TRBJ1-1; 11 positions match TRBD1. V was clipped by 2 bases and J by 1 base; unmatched bases: 9. The CDR3 is 18 residues long. Germline CDR1 is MGHRA and CDR2 is YSYEKL. CDR3 amino acids: CASSQRRTGGSANTEAFF. Here the CDR3 DNA reads TGCGCCAGCAGCCAAAGGAGGACAGGGGGCAGCGCGAACACTGAAGCTTTCTTT.